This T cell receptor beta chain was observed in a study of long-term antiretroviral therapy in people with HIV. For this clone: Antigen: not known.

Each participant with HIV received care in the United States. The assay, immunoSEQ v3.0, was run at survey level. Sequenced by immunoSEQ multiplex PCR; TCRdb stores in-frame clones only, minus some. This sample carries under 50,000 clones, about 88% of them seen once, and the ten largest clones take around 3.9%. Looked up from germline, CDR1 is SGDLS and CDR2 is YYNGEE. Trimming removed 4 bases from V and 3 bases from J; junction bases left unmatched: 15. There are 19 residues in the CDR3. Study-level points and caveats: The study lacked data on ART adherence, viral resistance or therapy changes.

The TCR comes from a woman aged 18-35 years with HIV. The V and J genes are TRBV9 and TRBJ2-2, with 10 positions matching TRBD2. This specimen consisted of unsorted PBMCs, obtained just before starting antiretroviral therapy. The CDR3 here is CASSFSLAGDGGDTGELFF. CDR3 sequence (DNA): TGTGCCAGCAGCTTTTCTCTAGCGGGAGACGGGGGGGACACCGGGGAGCTGTTTTTT.